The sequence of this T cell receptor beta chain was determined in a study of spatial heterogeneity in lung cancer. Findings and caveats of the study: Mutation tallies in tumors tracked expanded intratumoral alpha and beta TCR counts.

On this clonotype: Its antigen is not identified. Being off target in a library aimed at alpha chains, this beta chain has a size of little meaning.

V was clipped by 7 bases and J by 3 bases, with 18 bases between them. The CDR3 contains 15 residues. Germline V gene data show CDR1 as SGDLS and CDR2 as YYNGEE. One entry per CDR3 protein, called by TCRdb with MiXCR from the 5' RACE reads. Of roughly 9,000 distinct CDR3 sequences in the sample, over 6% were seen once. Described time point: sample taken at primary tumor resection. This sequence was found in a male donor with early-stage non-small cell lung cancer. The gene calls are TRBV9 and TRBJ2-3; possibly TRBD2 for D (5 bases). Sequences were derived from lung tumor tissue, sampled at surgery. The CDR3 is CASSRELWPTDTQYF. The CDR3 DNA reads TGTGCCAGCTCTCGGGAACTTTGGCCGACAGATACGCAGTATTTT.